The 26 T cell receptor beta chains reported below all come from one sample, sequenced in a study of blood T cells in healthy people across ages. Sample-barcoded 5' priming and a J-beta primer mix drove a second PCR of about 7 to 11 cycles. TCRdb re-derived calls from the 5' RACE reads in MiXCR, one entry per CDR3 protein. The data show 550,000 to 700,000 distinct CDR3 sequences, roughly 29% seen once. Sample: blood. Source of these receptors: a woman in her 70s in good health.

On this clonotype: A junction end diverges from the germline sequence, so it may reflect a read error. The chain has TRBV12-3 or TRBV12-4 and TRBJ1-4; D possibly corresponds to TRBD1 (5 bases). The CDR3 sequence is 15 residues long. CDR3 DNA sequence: TGTGCCACTCGGGACCGTCGATCAACTAATGAAGAACTGTTTTTT. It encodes CATRDRRSTNEELFF.

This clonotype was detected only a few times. In nucleotides, the CDR3 is TGTGCCAGCAGCTCGACACGTTTAGTTCAGTACTTC. It encodes CASSSTRLVQYF. The gene calls are TRBV14 and TRBJ2-4; D is unresolved. This CDR3 contains 12 residues. V lost 5 bases and J 11 bases, leaving 13 bases between the germline ends. The germline gives CDR1 SGHDN, CDR2 FVKESK.

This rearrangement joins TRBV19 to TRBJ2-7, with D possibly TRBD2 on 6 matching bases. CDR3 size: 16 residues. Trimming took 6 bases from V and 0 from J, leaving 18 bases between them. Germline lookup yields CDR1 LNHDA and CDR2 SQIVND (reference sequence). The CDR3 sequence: CASSRRAGIDSYEQYF. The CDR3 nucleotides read TGTGCCAGTAGCCGACGGGCGGGGATTGACTCCTACGAGCAGTACTTC.

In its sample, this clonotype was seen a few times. The CDR3 region is CASSLNVDEQYF. The CDR3 nucleotides are TGTGCCAGCAGCCTCAACGTAGACGAGCAGTACTTC. V gene TRBV7-9 combines with J gene TRBJ2-7; D uncertain. Looked up from germline, CDR1 is SEHNR and CDR2 is FQNEAQ (reference sequence). The V and J ends lost 5 bases and 5 bases respectively, with 10 bases between them. The CDR3 is 12 residues long.

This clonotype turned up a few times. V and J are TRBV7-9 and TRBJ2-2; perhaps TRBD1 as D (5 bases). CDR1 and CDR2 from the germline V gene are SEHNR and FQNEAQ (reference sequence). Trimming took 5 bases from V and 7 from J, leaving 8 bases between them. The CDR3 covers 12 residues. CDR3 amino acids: CASSPDSGELFF. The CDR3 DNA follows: TGTGCCAGCAGCCCCGACAGCGGGGAGCTGTTTTTT.

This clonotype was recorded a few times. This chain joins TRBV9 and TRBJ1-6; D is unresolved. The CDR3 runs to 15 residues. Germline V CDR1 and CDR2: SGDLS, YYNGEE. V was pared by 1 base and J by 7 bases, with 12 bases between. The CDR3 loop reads CASSVNPARNSPLHF. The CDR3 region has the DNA TGTGCCAGCAGCGTAAACCCCGCCAGGAATTCACCCCTCCACTTT.

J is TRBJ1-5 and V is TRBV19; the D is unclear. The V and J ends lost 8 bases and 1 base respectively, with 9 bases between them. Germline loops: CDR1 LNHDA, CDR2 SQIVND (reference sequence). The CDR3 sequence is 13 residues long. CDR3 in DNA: TGTGCCAGTGGTAGCCGAAGCAATCAGCCCCAGCATTTT. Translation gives CASGSRSNQPQHF. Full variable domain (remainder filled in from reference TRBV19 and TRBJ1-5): DGGITQSPKYLFRKEGQNVTLSCEQNLNHDAMYWYRQDPGQGLRLIYYSQIVNDFQKGDIAEGYSVSREKKESFPLTVTSAQKNPTAFYLCASGSRSNQPQHFGDGTRLSIL.

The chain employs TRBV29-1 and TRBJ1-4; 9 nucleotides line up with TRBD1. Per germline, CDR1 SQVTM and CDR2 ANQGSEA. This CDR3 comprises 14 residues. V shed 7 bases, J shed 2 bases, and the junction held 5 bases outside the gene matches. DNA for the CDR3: TGCAGCGCCCAAACAGGGGGCACTAATGAAAAACTGTTTTTT. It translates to CSAQTGGTNEKLFF. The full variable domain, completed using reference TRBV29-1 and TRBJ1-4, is SAVISQKPSRDICQRGTSLTIQCQVDSQVTMMFWYRQQPGQSLTLIATANQGSEATYESGFVIDKFPISRPNLTFSTLTVSNMSPEDSSIYLCSAQTGGTNEKLFFGSGTQLSVL.

CDR3 loop: CAARQGTTNEKLFF. CDR3 DNA sequence: TGTGCCGCACGACAGGGGACAACTAATGAAAAACTGTTTTTT. V usage is TRBV10-3 and J usage is TRBJ1-4; 8 bases map to TRBD1. From germline, CDR1 is ENHRY and CDR2 SYGVKD. The CDR3 extends over 14 amino acids. V lost 11 bases, J lost 0 bases, and 5 bases stayed unmatched.

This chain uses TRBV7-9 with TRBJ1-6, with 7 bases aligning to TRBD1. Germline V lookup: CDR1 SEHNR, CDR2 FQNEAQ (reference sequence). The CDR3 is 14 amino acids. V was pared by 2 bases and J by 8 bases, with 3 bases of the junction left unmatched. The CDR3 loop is CASSLTGADSPLHF. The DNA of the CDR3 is TGTGCCAGCAGCTTAACAGGGGCGGATTCACCCCTCCACTTT.

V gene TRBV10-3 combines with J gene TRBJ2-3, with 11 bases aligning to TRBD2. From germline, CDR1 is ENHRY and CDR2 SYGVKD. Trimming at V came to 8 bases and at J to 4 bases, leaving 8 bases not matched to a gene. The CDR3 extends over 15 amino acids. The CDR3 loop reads CAIGLAGGQADTQYF. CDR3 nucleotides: TGTGCCATCGGATTAGCGGGGGGGCAAGCAGATACGCAGTATTTT.

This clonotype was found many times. The CDR3 coding sequence is TGTGCCAGCAGTGAAGAGGGTACCAACACCGGGGAGCTGTTTTTT. Translating it yields CASSEEGTNTGELFF. The V call is TRBV6-1, the J call TRBJ2-2; D not certain. CDR1 MNHNS and CDR2 SASEGT come from the germline V gene. V lost 1 base, J lost 2 bases, and 8 bases lay in between. CDR3 length: 15 amino acids.

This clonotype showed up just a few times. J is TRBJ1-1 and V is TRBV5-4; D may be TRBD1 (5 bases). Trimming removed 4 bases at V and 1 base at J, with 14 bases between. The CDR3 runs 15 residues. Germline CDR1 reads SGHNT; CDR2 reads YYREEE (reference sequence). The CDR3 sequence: CASSLPGAGNTEAFF. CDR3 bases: TGTGCCAGCAGCCTGCCCGGGGCCGGGAACACTGAAGCTTTCTTT. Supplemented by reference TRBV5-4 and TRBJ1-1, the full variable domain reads ETGVTQSPTHLIKTRGQQVTLRCSSQSGHNTVSWYQQALGQGPQFIFQYYREEENGRGNFPPRFSGLQFPNYSSELNVNALELDDSALYLCASSLPGAGNTEAFFGQGTRLTVV.

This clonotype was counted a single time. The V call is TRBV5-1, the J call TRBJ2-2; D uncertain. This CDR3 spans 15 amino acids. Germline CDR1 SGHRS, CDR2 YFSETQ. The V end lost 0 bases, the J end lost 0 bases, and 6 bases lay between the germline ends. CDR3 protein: CASSLGRANTGELFF. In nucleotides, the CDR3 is TGCGCCAGCAGCTTGGGACGGGCGAACACCGGGGAGCTGTTTTTT.

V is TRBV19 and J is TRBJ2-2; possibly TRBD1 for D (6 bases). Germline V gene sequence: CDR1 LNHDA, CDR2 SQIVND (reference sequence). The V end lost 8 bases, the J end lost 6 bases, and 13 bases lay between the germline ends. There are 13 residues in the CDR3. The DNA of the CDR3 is TGTGCCAGTCGAACAGGGATGGCCGGGGAGCTGTTTTTT. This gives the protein CASRTGMAGELFF.

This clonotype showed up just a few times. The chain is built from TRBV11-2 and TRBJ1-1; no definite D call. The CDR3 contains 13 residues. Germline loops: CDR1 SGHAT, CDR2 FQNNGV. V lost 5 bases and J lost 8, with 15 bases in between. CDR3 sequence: CASSLGGQVEAFF. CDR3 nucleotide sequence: TGTGCCAGCAGCCTCGGCGGGCAGGTCGAAGCTTTCTTT.

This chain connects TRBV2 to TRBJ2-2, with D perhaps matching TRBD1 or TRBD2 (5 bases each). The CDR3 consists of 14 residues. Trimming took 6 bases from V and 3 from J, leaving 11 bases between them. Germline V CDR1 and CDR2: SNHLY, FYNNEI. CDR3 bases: TGTGCCAGCAGGGCAATGGGGGACACCGGGGAGCTGTTTTTT. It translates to CASRAMGDTGELFF.

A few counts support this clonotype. The CDR3 DNA follows: TGCGGGACAGGGGGCTCTAGCACAGATACGCAGTATTTT. Translating gives CGTGGSSTDTQYF. The chain has TRBV29-1 and TRBJ2-3; 12 bases line up with TRBD1. The CDR3 runs 13 residues. Germline assignment: CDR1 SQVTM and CDR2 ANQGSEA.

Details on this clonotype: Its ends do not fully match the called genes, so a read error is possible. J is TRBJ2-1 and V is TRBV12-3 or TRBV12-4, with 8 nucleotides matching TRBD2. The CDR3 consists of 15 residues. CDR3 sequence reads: CASRVTSDSYNERFF. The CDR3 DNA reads TGTGCCAGCAGGGTGACTAGCGACTCCTACAATGAGCGGTTCTTC.

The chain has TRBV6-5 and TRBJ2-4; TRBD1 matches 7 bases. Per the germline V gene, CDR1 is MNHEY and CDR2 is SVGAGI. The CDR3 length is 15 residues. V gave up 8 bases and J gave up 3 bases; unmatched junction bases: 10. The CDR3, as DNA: TGTGCCAGCGGCGACAGGGCATCGGGCAAAAACATTCAGTACTTC. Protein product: CASGDRASGKNIQYF.

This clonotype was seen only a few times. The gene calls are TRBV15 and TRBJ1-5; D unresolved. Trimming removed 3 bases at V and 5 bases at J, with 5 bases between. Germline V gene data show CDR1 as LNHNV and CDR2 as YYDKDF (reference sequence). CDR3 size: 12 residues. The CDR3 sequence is CATSRSDQPQHF. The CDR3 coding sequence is TGTGCCACCAGCAGGTCTGATCAGCCCCAGCATTTT.

The CDR3 DNA reads TGTGCCAGAGAGAGTACGGCAACCAACTATGGCTACACCTTC. It specifies CARESTATNYGYTF. The chain carries TRBV21-1 and TRBJ1-2. TRBV21-1 is given as a pseudogene. The CDR3 extends over 14 amino acids.

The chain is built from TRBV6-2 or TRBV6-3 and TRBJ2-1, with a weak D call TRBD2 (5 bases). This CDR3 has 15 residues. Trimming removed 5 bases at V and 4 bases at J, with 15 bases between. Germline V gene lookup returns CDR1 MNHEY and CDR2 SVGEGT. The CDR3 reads CASSPLAPSYNEQFF. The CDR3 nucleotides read TGTGCCAGCAGTCCCCTAGCCCCATCATACAATGAGCAGTTCTTC.

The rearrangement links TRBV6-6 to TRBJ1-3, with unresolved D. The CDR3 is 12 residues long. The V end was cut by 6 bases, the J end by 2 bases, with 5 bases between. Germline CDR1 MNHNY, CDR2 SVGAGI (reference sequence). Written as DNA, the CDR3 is TGTGCCAGCAGGCGGGCTGGAAACACCATATATTTT. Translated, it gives CASRRAGNTIYF.

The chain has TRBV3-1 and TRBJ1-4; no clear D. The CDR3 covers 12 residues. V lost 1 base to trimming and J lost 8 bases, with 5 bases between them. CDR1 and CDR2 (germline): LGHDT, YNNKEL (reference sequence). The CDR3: CASSQGWEKLFF. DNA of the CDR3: TGTGCCAGCAGCCAAGGTTGGGAAAAACTGTTTTTT.

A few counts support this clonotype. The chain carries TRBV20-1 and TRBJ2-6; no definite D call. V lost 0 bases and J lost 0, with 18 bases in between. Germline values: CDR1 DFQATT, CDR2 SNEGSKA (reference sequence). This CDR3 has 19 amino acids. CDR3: CSARDQVRRTSSGANVLTF. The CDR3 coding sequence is TGCAGTGCTAGAGATCAAGTTCGCCGCACAAGCTCTGGGGCCAACGTCCTGACTTTC.